This TCR beta chain derives from a study of T cell repertoires in cytomegalovirus infection. In the study overall: The authors used CMV epitopes that were HLA-C-restricted (recently identified) and HLA-B-restricted (well studied).

MiXCR was run by TCRdb on the reads, yielding one entry per CDR3 protein. This repertoire shows hundreds of thousands of distinct CDR3 sequences, around 35% found once; its top ten account for about 20%. The germline gives CDR1 SGHTA, CDR2 FQGNSA. This CDR3 comprises 13 residues. Trimming took off 3 bases at V and 4 bases at J, with 7 bases between the two ends. This clonotype was recorded many times. Its antigen is undetermined. The J gene is TRBJ1-5, the V gene TRBV7-2; D is unresolved. Source: cultured PBMCs, taken from culture after CMV antigen stimulation. This receptor was identified in a human donor in good health (CMV status not recorded). Some clones in this sample may be carry-over from other donors' samples. Here the CDR3 DNA reads TGTGCCAGCAGCTTTCGGCAGAATCAGCCCCAGCATTTT. Translating it yields CASSFRQNQPQHF.